The clone carrying this T cell receptor beta chain was observed a handful of times. What it recognizes is unknown. TCRdb re-analysed the reads in MiXCR, keeping a single row per CDR3 protein. The sample shows 110,000 to 150,000 distinct CDR3 sequences, approximately 30% of them seen only once. In germline, CDR1 is ENHRY, CDR2 SYGVKD. The CDR3 totals 14 residues. The germline V and J ends were trimmed by 0 bases and 0 bases, with 3 bases remaining between them. These data come from a study of T cell repertoires in cytomegalovirus infection. Findings of the study overall: It was HLA-C-restricted CMV-specific TCR beta clonotypes that dominated the response ex vivo. Cumulative frequency (of public TCR beta family members) identified carriers of CMV plus the relevant HLA.

The clonotype comes from a human donor in good health (CMV status not recorded). Some clones in this sample may be carry-over from other donors' samples. J is TRBJ1-3 and V is TRBV10-3; D ambiguous. The material sequenced was CD8+ T cells from cultured PBMCs, taken from culture after CMV antigen stimulation. CDR3 DNA: TGTGCCATCAGTGAGTCGGACTCTGGAAACACCATATATTTT. Protein product: CAISESDSGNTIYF.